The following is a TCR beta chain sequence with its context. Its antigen is unknown. The sample belongs to a study of cytomegalovirus exposure and HLA in healthy donors. Participants comprised healthy donors of bone marrow. The V gene's germline CDR1 is MGHRA and CDR2 YSYEKL. The ends lost 2 bases at V and 7 bases at J; junction bases unmatched: 10. The CDR3 is made up of 15 amino acids. The PCR employed 60 Vbeta primers together with 13 Jbeta primers. Data came from immunoSEQ multiplex PCR; TCRdb stores just in-frame clones and leaves some out. The table includes roughly 170,000 clones, 80% detected once. Study-wide points: In vitro checks showed that a few CMV-associated chains really do target CMV antigens. Compared with the roughly 700-donor mean, an Asian-associated ancestry cluster reportedly had fewer N-insertions, according to a later analysis.

The sequencing sample was made of PBMCs. The V gene is TRBV4-1, the J gene TRBJ1-2, with TRBD1 matching over 7 bases. The TCR comes from a boy aged 10-17 years in good health and CMV-seronegative. The CDR3 nucleotides are TGCGCCAGCAGCCAAAAGGGGGCGCAGGATTTTGGCTACACCTTC. Translation gives CASSQKGAQDFGYTF.